This T cell receptor beta chain was captured in a study of monozygotic twins with inflammatory bowel disease. The CDR3 totals 15 residues. Germline CDR1 is SGHTA and CDR2 is FQGNSA. From the 5' RACE reads, TCRdb lists one entry per CDR3 protein and no DNA. This specimen shows more than 300,000 distinct CDR3 sequences; the ten leading clones hold 2.5% to 3%. The chain employs TRBV7-2 and TRBJ2-1; lacking DNA, the TRBD1 call made by TCRdb goes unchecked. This receptor was identified in a human donor with ulcerative colitis or Crohn's disease, or a healthy co-twin of an affected twin (not recorded which). Source material: blood. The CDR3 here is CASSTRGQGVNEQFF.